This T cell receptor beta chain came from a study of T cell repertoires in aging, cancer and after chemotherapy. Peripheral blood genomic DNA, not sorted cells or RNA, was the template. Trimming cost V 5 bases and J 0 bases; bases outside gene matches: 11. The CDR3 consists of 18 residues. Germline CDR1 and CDR2: MDHEN and SYDVKM. This clonotype has only a few counts. The antigen is undetermined. Overall study results and limits: Loss of evenness, beyond lost richness, contributed to age-related TCR diversity decline in cancer patients.

Rearranged V-D-J TRB sequences were amplified with a mixed TRB-A/B primer pool. TCRdb recomputed calls from the multiplex PCR reads with MiXCR, one row per CDR3 protein. The table lists fewer than 9,000 distinct CDR3 sequences, roughly 32% of them singletons, with roughly 3.3% in the top ten. This TCR derives from a human donor in good health. Sequencing used blood. The chain recombines TRBV28 with TRBJ2-5; 11 bases agree with TRBD2. CDR3 nucleotide sequence: TGTGCCAGCAGTCCACCGACTAGCGGGACCCTGTACCAAGAGACCCAGTACTTC. Its translation: CASSPPTSGTLYQETQYF.